The clone carrying this T cell receptor (beta chain) has only one observation. Followed longitudinally, the Seattle patients had been enrolled during active infection. These data are taken from a study of blood T cell repertoires in COVID-19. Study-wide context: PBMCs, B-cell-depleted T cells, or T cells were the source of the cDNA or gDNA that made up the material.

The CDR3 contains 11 residues. Germline values: CDR1 SGHRS, CDR2 YFSETQ. V lost 3 bases to trimming and J lost 4 bases, with 5 bases between them. Sequenced by immunoSEQ multiplex PCR; TCRdb stores in-frame clones only, minus some. In the table there are 200,000 to 250,000 clones, approximately 90% of which are singletons. This TCR derives from a man aged 30-40 years with COVID-19, enrolled during active disease. This chain joins TRBV5-1 and TRBJ2-7, with D unclear. Sequences were obtained from peripheral blood. The CDR3 reads CASSSRYEQYF. In nucleotides, the CDR3 is TGCGCCAGCAGCTCCAGGTACGAGCAGTACTTC.